This TCR beta chain was found in a study of technical replicates of blood from several donors. The CDR3 runs 15 residues. CDR1 is SEHNR, CDR2 FQNEAQ, per germline (reference sequence). V lost 5 bases and J lost 9; bases outside the gene matches: 7. Produced via immunoSEQ multiplex PCR; TCRdb's table is partial and in-frame only. The sample lists tens of thousands of clones, roughly 93% occurring once. This rearrangement joins TRBV7-9 to TRBJ2-1; 13 positions agree with TRBD2. The sequence came from a human donor in good health. Sequenced sample: T cells isolated from PBMCs. The CDR3 nucleotides are TGTGCCAGCAGCCCACTAGCGGGAGGGTTTGGTGAGCAGTTCTTC. It encodes CASSPLAGGFGEQFF.